This is a list of T cell receptor beta chains from one sample in a study of cytomegalovirus exposure and HLA in healthy donors. Data came from immunoSEQ multiplex PCR; TCRdb stores just in-frame clones and leaves some out. The sample carries roughly 130,000 clones, about 79% recorded once. The sample was PBMCs. These TCRs come from a young woman in good health and CMV-seropositive. Each CDR3 is given with its conserved first and last residue. D genes are given only for firm matches. Expanded clones get a size class; other rows say once, few or many, or leave the size out.

NA	16	TRBD2	TRBV11-2	TRBJ2-1	TGTGCCAGCAGCCCTTCCCCAGCGGGGGTCTACAATGAGCAGTTCTTC	CASSPSPAGVYNEQFF
NA	16	TRBD1	TRBV10-1	TRBJ2-1	TGCGCCAGCAGTGAGTTCATGGGGACAGGGAACAATGAGCAGTTCTTC	CASSEFMGTGNNEQFF
NA	12	NA	TRBV7-9	TRBJ1-1	TGTGCCAGCAGCCAGCCCGCAGGGGAAGCTTTCTTT	CASSQPAGEAFF
once	13	NA	TRBV4-1	TRBJ1-1	TGCGCCAGCAGCCAAGTAGGGGGCACTGAAGCTTTCTTT	CASSQVGGTEAFF
once	14	TRBD1	TRBV9	TRBJ2-2	TGTGCCAGCAGCGTGGGGACAGGGACCGGGGAGCTGTTTTTT	CASSVGTGTGELFF
NA	13	NA	TRBV6-4	TRBJ2-3	TGTGCCAGCAGTGAGGACTTGGGAGATACGCAGTATTTT	CASSEDLGDTQYF
NA	16	NA	TRBV7-9	TRBJ2-7	TGTGCCAGCAGCTTAGGCCGACAGCCTCTCTCCTACGAGCAGTACTTC	CASSLGRQPLSYEQYF
NA	14	NA	TRBV25-1	TRBJ1-2	TGTGCCAGCAGTGACGGGTCGAGGGACTATGGCTACACCTTC	CASSDGSRDYGYTF
NA	18	TRBD1	TRBV30	TRBJ2-7	TGTGCCTGGAGCGCCATAGTCCCGGGACAGGGTTTTACCTACGAGCAGTACTTC	CAWSAIVPGQGFTYEQYF
NA	14	NA	TRBV27	TRBJ2-7	TGTGCCAGCAGTCCCGACAGCCCATTCTACGAGCAGTACTTC	CASSPDSPFYEQYF
NA	15	TRBD2	TRBV27	TRBJ2-7	TGTGCCAGCAGTTTATCGGGGGGGAGCTCCTACGAGCAGTACTTC	CASSLSGGSSYEQYF
NA	15	NA	TRBV11-2	TRBJ1-5	TGTGCCAGCAGCTTAGGGAGGGGTTGGGATCAGCCCCAGCATTTT	CASSLGRGWDQPQHF
NA	17	TRBD1	TRBV19	TRBJ1-2	TGTGCCAGTAGTCTTCCTAGATGGGACAGAGGATTCTCTGGCTACACCTTC	CASSLPRWDRGFSGYTF
NA	14	NA	TRBV5-1	TRBJ2-3	TGCGCCAGCAGCCCGGACAGCGCCGGGGATACGCAGTATTTT	CASSPDSAGDTQYF
NA	15	TRBD2	TRBV27	TRBJ2-3	TGTGCCAGCAGTTTCGGACTAGGGGAATCAGATACGCAGTATTTT	CASSFGLGESDTQYF
NA	14	TRBD2	TRBV4-1	TRBJ2-5	TGCGCCAGCAGCAATAGCGGGGGGGCAGTGGACCAGTACTTC	CASSNSGGAVDQYF
NA	17	TRBD1	TRBV9	TRBJ1-5	TGTGCCAGCACGACCCCGGACAGGGGACCTAGCAATCAGCCCCAGCATTTT	CASTTPDRGPSNQPQHF
NA	16	TRBD2	TRBV7-6	TRBJ2-1	TGTGCCAGCAGCTTGGCCTGGCGGGGAGGGCACAATGAGCAGTTCTTC	CASSLAWRGGHNEQFF
NA	15	NA	TRBV1	TRBJ2-3	TGCACCAGCACAGGTAGCGGGGGGGGTACAGATACGCAGTATTTT	CTSTGSGGGTDTQYF
NA	14	NA	TRBV6-5	TRBJ2-7	TGTGCCAGCAGGGGGAGAGGCATCGACTACGAGCAGTACTTC	CASRGRGIDYEQYF